Here is one T cell receptor (beta chain) with its context. What it recognizes is unknown. These data are taken from a study of T cell repertoires in cytomegalovirus infection. Study-wide results and limits: The ex vivo response was dominated by HLA-C-restricted CMV-specific TCR beta clonotypes.

The CDR3 loop spans 16 amino acids. The germline gives CDR1 MNHEY, CDR2 SMNVEV (reference sequence). J was trimmed by 6 bases and V by 3 bases; bases with no gene match: 9. TCRdb reprocessed the reads via MiXCR and lists one record per CDR3 protein. The repertoire holds around 900,000 distinct CDR3 sequences, with around 30% as singletons. The chain combines TRBV27 with TRBJ2-2; 8 bases match TRBD1. The sequence was obtained from a human donor in good health (CMV status not recorded). Some clones in this sample may be carry-over from other donors' samples. The sequencing used cultured CD8+ T cells from PBMCs, collected from culture after CMV antigen stimulation. CDR3 DNA sequence: TGTGCCAGCAGTTTCCATGGACAGGGTAAATCCGGGGAGCTGTTTTTT. Translated, it gives CASSFHGQGKSGELFF.